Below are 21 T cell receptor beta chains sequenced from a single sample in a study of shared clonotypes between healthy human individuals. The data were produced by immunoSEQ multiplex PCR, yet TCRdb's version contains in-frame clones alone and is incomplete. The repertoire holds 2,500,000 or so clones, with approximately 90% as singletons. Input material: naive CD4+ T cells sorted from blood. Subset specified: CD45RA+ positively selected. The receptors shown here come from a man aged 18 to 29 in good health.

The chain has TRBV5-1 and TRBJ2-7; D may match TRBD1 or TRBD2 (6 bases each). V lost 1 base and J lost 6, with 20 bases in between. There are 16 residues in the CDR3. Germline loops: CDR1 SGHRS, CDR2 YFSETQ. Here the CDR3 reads CASSLQQTEGGSEQYF. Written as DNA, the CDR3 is TGCGCCAGCAGCTTGCAGCAGACGGAGGGGGGATCCGAGCAGTACTTC.

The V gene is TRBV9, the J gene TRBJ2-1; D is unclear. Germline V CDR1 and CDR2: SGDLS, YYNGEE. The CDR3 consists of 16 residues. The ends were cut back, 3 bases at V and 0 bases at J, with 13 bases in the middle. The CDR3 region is CASSEDLRSSYNEQFF. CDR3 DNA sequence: TGTGCCAGCAGCGAGGACCTCAGGAGCTCCTACAATGAGCAGTTCTTC.

CDR3: CATSRSTLGGFYEQYF. The CDR3 region has the DNA TGTGCCACCAGCAGAAGCACACTTGGGGGCTTCTACGAGCAGTACTTC. This chain joins TRBV15 and TRBJ2-7; D possibly corresponds to TRBD1 (6 bases). V was cut by 2 bases and J by 3 bases, with 17 bases left in between. Germline CDR1 and CDR2: LNHNV and YYDKDF (reference sequence). The CDR3 is 16 amino acids. The full variable domain, with the rest looked up from reference TRBV15 and TRBJ2-7, is DAMVIQNPRYQVTQFGKPVTLSCSQTLNHNVMYWYQQKSSQAPKLLFHYYDKDFNNEADTPDNFQSRRPNTSFCFLDIRSPGLGDTAMYLCATSRSTLGGFYEQYFGPGTRLTVT.

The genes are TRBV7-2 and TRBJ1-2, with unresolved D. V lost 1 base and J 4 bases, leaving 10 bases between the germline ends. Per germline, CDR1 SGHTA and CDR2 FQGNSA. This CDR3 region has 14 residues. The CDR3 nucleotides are TGTGCCAGCAGCTTAGGGGAATGGGCCTATGGCTACACCTTC. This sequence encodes CASSLGEWAYGYTF.

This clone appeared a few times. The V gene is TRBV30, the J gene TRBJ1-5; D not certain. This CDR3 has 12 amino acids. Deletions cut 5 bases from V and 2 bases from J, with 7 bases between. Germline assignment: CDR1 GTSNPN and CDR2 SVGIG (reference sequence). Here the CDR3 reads CAWQRGNQPQHF. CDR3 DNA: TGTGCCTGGCAAAGGGGCAATCAGCCCCAGCATTTT.

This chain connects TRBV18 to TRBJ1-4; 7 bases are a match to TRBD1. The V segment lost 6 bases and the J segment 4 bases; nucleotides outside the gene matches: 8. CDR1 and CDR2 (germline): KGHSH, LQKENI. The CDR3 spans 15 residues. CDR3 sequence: CASSDRTGVNEKLFF. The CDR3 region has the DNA TGTGCCAGCTCGGACAGGACAGGAGTTAATGAAAAACTGTTTTTT. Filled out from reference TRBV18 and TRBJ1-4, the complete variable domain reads NAGVMQNPRHLVRRRGQEARLRCSPMKGHSHVYWYRQLPEEGLKFMVYLQKENIIDESGMPKERFSAEFPKEGPSILRIQQVVRGDSAAYFCASSDRTGVNEKLFFGSGTQLSVL.

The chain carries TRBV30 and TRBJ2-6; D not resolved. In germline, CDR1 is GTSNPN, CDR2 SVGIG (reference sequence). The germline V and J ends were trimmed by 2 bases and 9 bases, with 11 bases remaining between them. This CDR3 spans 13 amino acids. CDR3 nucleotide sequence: TGTGCCTGGAGTCAACAGTTAAACAACGTCCTGACTTTC. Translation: CAWSQQLNNVLTF.

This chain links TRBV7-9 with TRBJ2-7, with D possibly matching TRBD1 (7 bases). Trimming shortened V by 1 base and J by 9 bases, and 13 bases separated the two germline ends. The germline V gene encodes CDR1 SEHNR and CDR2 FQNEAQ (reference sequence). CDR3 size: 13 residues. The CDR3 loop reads CASSLGQGGRQYF. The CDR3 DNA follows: TGTGCCAGCAGCTTAGGACAGGGAGGTCGGCAGTACTTC.

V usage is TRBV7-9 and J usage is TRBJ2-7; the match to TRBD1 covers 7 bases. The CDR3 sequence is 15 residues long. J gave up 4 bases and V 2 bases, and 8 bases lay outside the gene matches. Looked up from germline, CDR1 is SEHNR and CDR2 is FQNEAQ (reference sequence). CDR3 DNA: TGTGCCAGCAGCTTACGCCAGGGGGTAAGATACGAGCAGTACTTC. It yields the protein CASSLRQGVRYEQYF.

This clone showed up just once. The CDR3: CASSGQLYMNTEAFF. CDR3 sequence (DNA): TGTGCCAGCAGTGGACAGCTATATATGAACACTGAAGCTTTCTTT. V is TRBV6-1 and J is TRBJ1-1; D is perhaps TRBD1 (5 bases). Trimming took 4 bases from V and 0 from J, leaving 12 bases between them. The V gene's germline CDR1 is MNHNS and CDR2 SASEGT. CDR3 length equals 15 residues.

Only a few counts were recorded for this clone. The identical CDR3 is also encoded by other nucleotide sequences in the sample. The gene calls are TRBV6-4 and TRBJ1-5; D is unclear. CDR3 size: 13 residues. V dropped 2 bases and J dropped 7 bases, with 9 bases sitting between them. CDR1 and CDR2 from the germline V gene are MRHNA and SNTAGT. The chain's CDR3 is CASSDEVGQPQHF. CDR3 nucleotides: TGTGCCAGCAGTGACGAGGTCGGCCAGCCCCAGCATTTT.

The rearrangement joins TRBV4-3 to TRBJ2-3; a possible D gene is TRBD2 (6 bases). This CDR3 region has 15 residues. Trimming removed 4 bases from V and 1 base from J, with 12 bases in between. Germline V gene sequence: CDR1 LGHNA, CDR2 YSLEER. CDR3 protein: CASSRTLAGTDTQYF. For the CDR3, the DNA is TGCGCCAGCAGCCGCACACTAGCTGGCACAGATACGCAGTATTTT.

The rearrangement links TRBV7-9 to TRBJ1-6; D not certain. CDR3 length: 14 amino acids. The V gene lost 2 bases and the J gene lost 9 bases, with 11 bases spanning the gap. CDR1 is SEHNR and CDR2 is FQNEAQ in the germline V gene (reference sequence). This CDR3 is CASSLPFGGSPLHF. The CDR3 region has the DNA TGTGCCAGCAGCTTACCATTCGGAGGTTCACCCCTCCACTTT.

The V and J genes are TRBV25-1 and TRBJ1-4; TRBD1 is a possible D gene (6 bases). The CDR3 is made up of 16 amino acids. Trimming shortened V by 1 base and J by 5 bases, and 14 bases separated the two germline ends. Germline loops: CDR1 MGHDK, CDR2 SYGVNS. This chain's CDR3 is CASSELGGAWNEKLFF. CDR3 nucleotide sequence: TGTGCCAGCAGTGAATTGGGGGGGGCATGGAATGAAAAACTGTTTTTT.

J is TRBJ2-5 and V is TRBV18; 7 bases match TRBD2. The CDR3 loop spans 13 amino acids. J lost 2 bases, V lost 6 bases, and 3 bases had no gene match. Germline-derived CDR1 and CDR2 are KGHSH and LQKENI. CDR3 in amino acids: CASSALAQETQYF. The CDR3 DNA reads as TGTGCCAGCTCGGCACTAGCGCAAGAGACCCAGTACTTC.

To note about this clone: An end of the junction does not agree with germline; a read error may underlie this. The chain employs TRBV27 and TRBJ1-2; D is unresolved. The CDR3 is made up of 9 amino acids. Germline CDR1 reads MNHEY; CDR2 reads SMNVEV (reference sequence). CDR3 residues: CANLTKEPF. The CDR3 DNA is TGTGCCAACTTGACTAAGGAACCCTTC.

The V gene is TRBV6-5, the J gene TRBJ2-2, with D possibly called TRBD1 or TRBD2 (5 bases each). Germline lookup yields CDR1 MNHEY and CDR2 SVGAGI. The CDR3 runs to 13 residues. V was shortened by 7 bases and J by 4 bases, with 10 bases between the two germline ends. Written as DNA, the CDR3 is TGTGCCAGCACCGGGACGGGCACCGGGGAGCTGTTTTTT. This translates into CASTGTGTGELFF.

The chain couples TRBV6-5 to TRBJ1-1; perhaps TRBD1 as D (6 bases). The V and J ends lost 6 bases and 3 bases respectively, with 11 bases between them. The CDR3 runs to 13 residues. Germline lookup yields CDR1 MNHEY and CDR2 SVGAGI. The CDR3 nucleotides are TGTGCCAGCAGAAAATCAGGGGACACTGAAGCTTTCTTT. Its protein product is CASRKSGDTEAFF.

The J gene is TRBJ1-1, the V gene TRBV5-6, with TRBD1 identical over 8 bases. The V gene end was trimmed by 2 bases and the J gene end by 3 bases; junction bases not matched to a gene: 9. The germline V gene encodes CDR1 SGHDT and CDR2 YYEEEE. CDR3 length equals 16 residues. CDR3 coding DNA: TGTGCCAGCAGCTTTACAGGGGGTAATTGGGACACTGAAGCTTTCTTT. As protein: CASSFTGGNWDTEAFF.

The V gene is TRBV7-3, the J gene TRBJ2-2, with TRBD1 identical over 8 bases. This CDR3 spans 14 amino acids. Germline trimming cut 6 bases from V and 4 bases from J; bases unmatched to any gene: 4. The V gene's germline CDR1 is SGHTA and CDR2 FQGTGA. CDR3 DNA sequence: TGTGCCAGCAGTACCGGGACAGGCACCGGGGAGCTGTTTTTT. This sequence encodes CASSTGTGTGELFF.

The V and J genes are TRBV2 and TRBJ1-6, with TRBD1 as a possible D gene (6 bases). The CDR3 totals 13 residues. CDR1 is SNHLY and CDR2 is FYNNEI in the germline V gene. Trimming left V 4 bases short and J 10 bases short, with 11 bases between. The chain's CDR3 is CASSVEGDSPLHF. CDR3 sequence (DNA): TGTGCCAGCAGTGTTGAGGGGGACTCACCCCTCCACTTT.